The 3 T cell receptor beta chains in this list originate from one sample, sequenced in a study of human T cells and chemical hapten exposure. Unfractionated whole blood yielded the extracted total RNA. TCRdb fed the 5' RACE reads into MiXCR, producing one record per CDR3 protein. The table shows under 100,000 distinct CDR3 sequences, with around a sixth occurring only once. These receptor sequences come from a female donor in good health.

This clonotype was detected ten times or more. The chain couples TRBV4-2 to TRBJ2-7, with 8 bases that match TRBD1. CDR1 is LGHNA, CDR2 YNFKEQ, per germline. The length of the CDR3 is 17 residues. V trimming: 3 bases; J trimming: 4 bases; junction bases outside the gene matches: 14. The CDR3 bases are TGTGCCAGCAGCCAGGGCCTCTGGAGACAGGGGCTTTACGAGCAGTACTTC. The encoded protein is CASSQGLWRQGLYEQYF.

This sequence joins TRBV28 and TRBJ2-7, with TRBD2 matching 7 bases. V lost 5 bases to trimming and J lost 5 bases; unmatched junction nucleotides: 9. Per the germline V gene, CDR1 is MDHEN and CDR2 is SYDVKM. The CDR3 covers 14 residues. As DNA, the CDR3 is TGTGCCAGCAGTGGGGGGGGGAATTGGGACGAGCAGTACTTC. Translation gives CASSGGGNWDEQYF.

This clonotype has only a few counts. The chain employs TRBV5-4 and TRBJ2-1; D not resolved. V lost 0 bases and J 9 bases, leaving 7 bases between the germline ends. The germline V gene encodes CDR1 SGHNT and CDR2 YYREEE (reference sequence). This CDR3 has 12 residues. CDR3: CASSLDSFEQFF. CDR3 in DNA: TGTGCCAGCAGCTTGGATTCATTTGAGCAGTTCTTC. The entire variable domain, with the rest obtained from reference TRBV5-4 and TRBJ2-1, is as follows: ETGVTQSPTHLIKTRGQQVTLRCSSQSGHNTVSWYQQALGQGPQFIFQYYREEENGRGNFPPRFSGLQFPNYSSELNVNALELDDSALYLCASSLDSFEQFFGPGTRLTVL.